The clone carrying this TCR beta chain showed up just a few times. Its target is unknown. These data originate in a study of vaccination effects on CD4 cells after COVID-19. Between days 9 and 11 of culture, CD4+ T cells were separated out. The authors exchanged half the medium for IL-2 medium on days 3 and 7. Only in-frame clones appear in the TCRdb table, and some are missing; sequencing was by immunoSEQ multiplex PCR. The sample holds over 45,000 clones; approximately 65% are singletons and the top ten take over 4.5%. Per germline, CDR1 SGHDT and CDR2 YYEEEE. The CDR3 loop spans 15 amino acids. V was clipped by 0 bases and J by 0 bases, with 7 bases between them.

The V gene is TRBV5-6, the J gene TRBJ2-1; D is uncertain. This TCR came from a human donor who received a COVID-19 vaccine. Sequencing was performed on CD4+ T cells from PBMCs cultured without peptide, taken before COVID-19 vaccination. CDR3 protein: CASSLGYSSYNEQFF. The CDR3 bases are TGTGCCAGCAGCTTGGGATACAGCTCCTACAATGAGCAGTTCTTC.